By its share, the clone carrying this T cell receptor beta chain is medium-sized. Its antigen is still unknown. A single record per CDR3 protein comes from TCRdb applying MiXCR to the 5' RACE reads. The data show fewer than 5,000 distinct CDR3 sequences, about 6.3% seen once. This specimen belongs to a study of spatial heterogeneity in lung cancer. Study context: A consistent excess of beta-chain over alpha-chain sequences was detected. Notes on the study in general: It was found that expanded intratumoral alpha and beta TCR counts tracked tumor mutation counts.

Time point defined: sample taken at primary tumor resection. Tumor, nontumor lung or frozen PBMC supplied whole RNA, sequenced without sorting. The germline gives CDR1 MGHDK, CDR2 SYGVNS. CDR3 size: 14 residues. Trimming took 2 bases from V and 3 from J, leaving 8 bases between them. This chain links TRBV25-1 with TRBJ1-5, with a possible D match to TRBD1 (5 bases). This clonotype originated in a male donor with early-stage non-small cell lung cancer. Sequences were derived from lung tumor tissue, sampled at surgery. The CDR3 nucleotides read TGTGCCAGCAGTGAAGCGGGGGACAATCAGCCCCAGCATTTT. This gives the protein CASSEAGDNQPQHF.